Each of the 16 T cell receptor beta chains below was sequenced from the same sample in a study of PD-1 blockade in classical Hodgkin lymphoma. Sequenced by immunoSEQ multiplex PCR; TCRdb stores in-frame clones only, minus some. The sample has about 44,000 clones; roughly 70% are singletons. Time point specified: cycle 4 day 1 (C4D1), after 5 to 7 weeks of nivolumab. Every patient experienced relapse after autologous stem cell transplantation, and brentuximab vedotin exposure varied. Sequencing was performed on peripheral blood mononuclear cells (PBMCs), taken before the fourth cycle of nivolumab. Every receptor here comes from a human donor with classical Hodgkin lymphoma.

V and J are TRBV28 and TRBJ2-5; 9 bases match TRBD2. The CDR3 runs 16 residues. The germline V gene has CDR1 MDHEN and CDR2 SYDVKM. The junction had 7 bases not matched to a gene; V was cut back by 1 base and J by 4 bases. The CDR3 DNA sequence: TGTGCCAGCAGTTTATTCCAGCGGGAGGTTTTAGAGACCCAGTACTTC. It specifies CASSLFQREVLETQYF. The full variable domain, in which reference TRBV28 and TRBJ2-5 provide the parts outside the CDR3, is DVKVTQSSRYLVKRTGEKVFLECVQDMDHENMFWYRQDPGLGLRLIYFSYDVKMKEKGDIPEGYSVSREKKERFSLILESASTNQTSMYLCASSLFQREVLETQYFGPGTRLLVL.

The chain links TRBV6-5 to TRBJ1-4; D is possibly TRBD1 (6 bases). V dropped 3 bases and J dropped 7 bases, with 12 bases sitting between them. Germline V gene sequence: CDR1 MNHEY, CDR2 SVGAGI. The CDR3 covers 14 residues. The CDR3 coding sequence is TGTGCCAGCAGTTATTGGGGGGCTGGTGAAAAACTGTTTTTT. This codes for CASSYWGAGEKLFF.

The genes are TRBV4-3 and TRBJ1-5; D is undetermined. This CDR3 contains 16 residues. Germline V gives CDR1 LGHNA, CDR2 YSLEER. V was cut by 0 bases and J by 4 bases, with 13 bases left in between. CDR3 protein: CASSQDVQVPNQPQHF. For the CDR3, the DNA is TGCGCCAGCAGCCAAGATGTCCAGGTTCCAAATCAGCCCCAGCATTTT.

Worth noting for this clone: Within the sample, other DNA sequences also encode this same CDR3. V gene TRBV6-5 combines with J gene TRBJ2-5; D uncertain. Per germline, CDR1 MNHEY and CDR2 SVGAGI. The CDR3 loop spans 10 amino acids. Trimming cost V 8 bases and J 2 bases, with 3 bases left between them. CDR3 protein: CASGQETQYF. The CDR3 DNA reads as TGTGCCAGCGGTCAAGAGACCCAGTACTTC.

The genes are TRBV6-5 and TRBJ1-1, with 10 bases aligning to TRBD1. The CDR3 totals 15 residues. Germline loops: CDR1 MNHEY, CDR2 SVGAGI. V lost 0 bases and J lost 10; bases outside the gene matches: 8. Written as DNA, the CDR3 is TGTGCCAGCAGTTACTCGGACAGGGGGTCACTCGGAGCTTTCTTT. This translates into CASSYSDRGSLGAFF.

This sequence joins TRBV9 and TRBJ2-2, with 9 bases that match TRBD1. This CDR3 comprises 19 residues. The germline gives CDR1 SGDLS, CDR2 YYNGEE. With 0 bases clipped from V and 4 bases from J, the junction kept 13 bases outside the gene matches. The CDR3 sequence: CASSVETGGSRRSTGELFF. In nucleotides, the CDR3 is TGTGCCAGCAGCGTAGAGACAGGGGGGAGTCGGCGCTCCACCGGGGAGCTGTTTTTT.

The chain has TRBV11-2 and TRBJ2-7; 9 nucleotides line up with TRBD2. Looked up from germline, CDR1 is SGHAT and CDR2 is FQNNGV. The CDR3 covers 15 residues. The ends lost 1 base at V and 9 bases at J; junction bases unmatched: 10. The CDR3 DNA reads as TGTGCCAGCAGCTTAGTGGACGCGGGAGGGCGGTGGCAGTACTTC. Protein: CASSLVDAGGRWQYF.

The chain has TRBV7-9 and TRBJ2-2, with TRBD2 matching 14 bases. CDR1 is SEHNR, CDR2 FQNEAQ, per germline (reference sequence). The V and J ends lost 4 bases and 2 bases, in that order; junction bases with no gene match: 3. This CDR3 has 17 residues. CDR3 protein: CASSSTSGGANTGELFF. The CDR3 DNA sequence: TGTGCCAGCAGCTCGACTAGCGGGGGGGCAAACACCGGGGAGCTGTTTTTT.

This clone was observed a few times. The chain joins TRBV28 to TRBJ1-2, with D tentatively TRBD1 (5 bases). Per germline, CDR1 MDHEN and CDR2 SYDVKM. Trimming took 6 bases from V and 5 from J, leaving 16 bases between them. The CDR3 loop spans 14 amino acids. CDR3: CASSIRDPSYGYTF. The DNA of the CDR3 is TGTGCCAGCAGCATCCGGGACCCCTCTTATGGCTACACCTTC.

By its share, this clone is large. The chain employs TRBV5-6 and TRBJ2-7; D ambiguous. From germline, CDR1 is SGHDT and CDR2 YYEEEE. Trimming cost V 3 bases and J 5 bases, with 18 bases left between them. The CDR3 has 15 amino acids. CDR3 residues: CASSSAATGLHEQYF. For the CDR3, the DNA is TGTGCCAGCAGCTCGGCGGCAACCGGCCTGCACGAGCAGTACTTC.

In nucleotides, the CDR3 is TGCGCCAGCAGCTCAGCGGACAGCACAGATACGCAGTATTTT. Translation gives CASSSADSTDTQYF. The rearrangement uses TRBV5-1 and TRBJ2-3, with D possibly matching TRBD2 (5 bases). V gave up 3 bases and J gave up 0 bases, with 8 bases separating them. Germline V CDR1 and CDR2: SGHRS, YFSETQ. CDR3 length equals 14 residues. Together with reference TRBV5-1 and TRBJ2-3, the CDR3 gives the full variable domain: KAGVTQTPRYLIKTRGQQVTLSCSPISGHRSVSWYQQTPGQGLQFLFEYFSETQRNKGNFPGRFSGRQFSNSRSEMNVSTLELGDSALYLCASSSADSTDTQYFGPGTRLTVL.

In this sample, this clone turned up a few times. The V and J genes are TRBV5-4 and TRBJ2-3; D not certain. The CDR3 spans 12 residues. The V end was cut by 4 bases, the J end by 3 bases, with 6 bases between. The germline CDR1 and CDR2 sequences are SGHNT and YYREEE (reference sequence). CDR3 DNA sequence: TGTGCCAGCAGCCTTAGGACAGATACGCAGTATTTT. Translating it yields CASSLRTDTQYF. Using reference TRBV5-4 and TRBJ2-3 for the parts outside the CDR3, the full variable domain is ETGVTQSPTHLIKTRGQQVTLRCSSQSGHNTVSWYQQALGQGPQFIFQYYREEENGRGNFPPRFSGLQFPNYSSELNVNALELDDSALYLCASSLRTDTQYFGPGTRLTVL.

The chain employs TRBV4-3 and TRBJ2-7; no reliable D call. This CDR3 is 14 amino acids long. Germline CDR1 is LGHNA and CDR2 is YSLEER. Trimming pared 1 base from V and 0 bases from J, leaving 7 bases between. Here the CDR3 DNA reads TGCGCCAGCAGCCAAGGGCGATACTCCTACGAGCAGTACTTC. Its translation: CASSQGRYSYEQYF.

This clone occurred a few times. The gene calls are TRBV28 and TRBJ2-3; 7 nucleotides align to TRBD1. Germline V gives CDR1 MDHEN, CDR2 SYDVKM. The CDR3 consists of 14 residues. The V and J ends lost 7 bases and 3 bases, in that order; junction bases with no gene match: 7. CDR3 sequence: CASKTGQATDTQYF. The CDR3 nucleotides are TGTGCCAGCAAAACAGGACAGGCGACAGATACGCAGTATTTT.

The chain is built from TRBV5-6 and TRBJ2-3; 8 bases agree with TRBD2. This CDR3 contains 16 residues. V gave up 0 bases and J gave up 3 bases; unmatched junction bases: 6. Per germline, CDR1 SGHDT and CDR2 YYEEEE. CDR3 protein: CASSLVGRAVTDTQYF. CDR3 nucleotide sequence: TGTGCCAGCAGCTTGGTCGGGAGGGCCGTAACAGATACGCAGTATTTT.

The chain couples TRBV4-1 to TRBJ2-5; D may be TRBD1 or TRBD2 (5 bases each). The end of the DNA fits TRBJ2-7 better, so the J call may be wrong. CDR3 length: 15 residues. The germline V gene encodes CDR1 MGHRA and CDR2 YSYEKL. In DNA, the CDR3 is TGCGCCAGCAGCCAAGACCCGGGACCGTCCTACGAGCAGTACTTC. It encodes CASSQDPGPSYEQYF.